This T cell receptor beta chain was profiled in a study of control samples from healthy donors and cancer patients. Germline V gene lookup returns CDR1 KGHSH and CDR2 LQKENI. The CDR3 length is 14 residues. Trimming at V came to 5 bases and at J to 6 bases, leaving 6 bases not matched to a gene. Using immunoSEQ multiplex PCR, the repertoire was profiled, and TCRdb retains in-frame clones only, with some absent. The table records 90,000 to 150,000 clones, around 90% of them present only once. The rearrangement links TRBV18 to TRBJ2-1; 8 bases fit TRBD1. The receptor's source is a man between 50 and 59 years old in good health. Sequencing used blood. This chain's CDR3 is CASSGDRSPNEQFF. The CDR3 DNA reads TGTGCCAGCTCAGGGGACAGGTCGCCCAATGAGCAGTTCTTC.